This TCR beta chain was sequenced in a study of radiotherapy plus CTLA-4 blockade in lung cancer. This CDR3 contains 14 residues. CDR1 is SGHRS and CDR2 is YFSETQ in the germline V gene. V lost 4 bases and J 1 base, leaving 10 bases between the germline ends. Method: immunoSEQ multiplex PCR; TCRdb's copy keeps in-frame clones and lacks some. The sample holds approximately 50,000 clones, roughly four fifths seen once. This clone was recorded only once. V is TRBV5-1 and J is TRBJ2-3, with D unresolved. The receptor was isolated from a human donor with non-small cell lung cancer who had a complete response to radiotherapy plus ipilimumab. The material was peripheral blood, obtained from a patient treated with radiotherapy plus ipilimumab. The CDR3: CASSRSSRTDTQYF. CDR3 nucleotides: TGCGCCAGCAGCCGTTCCTCCCGCACAGATACGCAGTATTTT.